The rows below give T cell receptor beta chains drawn from one sample of a study of cytomegalovirus exposure and HLA in healthy donors. The assay was immunoSEQ multiplex PCR, and TCRdb's table has in-frame clones only and misses some. The table shows 190,000 or so clones, with about four fifths occurring only once. The specimen sequenced was PBMCs. The receptors shown here come from a man aged 50 to 60 in good health and CMV-seronegative. The CDR3 runs from the conserved cysteine through the conserved F or W. The D gene is left open where the match is weak. Clone size is stated in some rows and not others, as once, few, many or a class when expanded.

v_gene	d_gene	abundance	j_gene	CDR3nt	CDR3aa
TRBV27	NA	NA	TRBJ1-2	TGTGCCAGCAGTTTAGGAGAACAATTTGGCAATGGCTACACCTTC	CASSLGEQFGNGYTF
TRBV18	NA	NA	TRBJ2-5	TGTGCCAGCTCACGGATGGACAACCAAGAGACCCAGTACTTC	CASSRMDNQETQYF
TRBV4-3	TRBD1	few	TRBJ1-3	TGCGCCAGCAGCCAAGGCCCGGGACAGGGGCGAAACACCATATATTTT	CASSQGPGQGRNTIYF
TRBV6-4	TRBD1	once	TRBJ1-1	TGTGCCAGCAGTTACTGGGGACAGGGGAACACTGAAGCTTTCTTT	CASSYWGQGNTEAFF
TRBV5-1	NA	NA	TRBJ2-2	TGCGCCAGCAGTTCTTCAGTAGGGGTCAACACCGGGGAGCTGTTTTTT	CASSSSVGVNTGELFF
TRBV7-3	NA	NA	TRBJ1-5	TGTGCCAGCAGCTTCGAGGTTAATCAGCCCCAGCATTTT	CASSFEVNQPQHF
TRBV6-5	NA	NA	TRBJ1-5	TGTGCCAGCAGTCGCCGCCAGGGAAGTCAGCCCCAGCATTTT	CASSRRQGSQPQHF
TRBV19	NA	NA	TRBJ1-1	TGTGCCAGTAGTCCGATTCGAGGGAATGAAGCTTTCTTT	CASSPIRGNEAFF
TRBV19	TRBD2	NA	TRBJ2-5	TGTGCCAGTAGTGTACTAGCGGGGGGCGGGGAGACCCAGTACTTC	CASSVLAGGGETQYF
TRBV7-2	TRBD2	NA	TRBJ2-2	TGTGCCAGCAGCCAAGGACTAGCGTATAAACCCGGGGAGCTGTTTTTT	CASSQGLAYKPGELFF
TRBV11-2	NA	once	TRBJ2-3	TGTGCCAGCAGCTTATTCCGAGGGTCGAGCACAGATACGCAGTATTTT	CASSLFRGSSTDTQYF
TRBV11-3	NA	few	TRBJ2-5	TGTGCCAGCAGCTTAGGAGGCGGAGAGACCCAGTACTTC	CASSLGGGETQYF
TRBV7-7	TRBD1	NA	TRBJ2-2	TGTGCTAGCAGCTTCAACCGGGACAGCGACACCGGGGAGCTGTTTTTT	CASSFNRDSDTGELFF
TRBV21-1	NA	NA	TRBJ1-2	TGTGCCAGCAGCATCTCAAACAATAACTATGGCTACACCTTC	CASSISNNNYGYTF
TRBV7-9	TRBD1	NA	TRBJ2-3	TGTGCCAGCAGGTGGGACAGGGGGCGCATAGGCACAGATACGCAGTATTTT	CASRWDRGRIGTDTQYF
TRBV5-1	NA	NA	TRBJ1-4	TGCGCCAGCAGCCGGCAGGGTCAGACTAATGAAAAACTGTTTTTT	CASSRQGQTNEKLFF
TRBV5-6	TRBD2	NA	TRBJ2-2	TGTGCCAGCAGGAGGCGGGGGGCGAACACCGGGGAGCTGTTTTTT	CASRRRGANTGELFF
TRBV7-2	NA	NA	TRBJ1-5	TGTGCCAGCAGTCACAGGTTCAATCAGCCCCAGCATTTT	CASSHRFNQPQHF
TRBV7-2	NA	once	TRBJ2-5	TGTGCCAGCAGCGTCTCGGTCCTTGAGACCCAGTACTTC	CASSVSVLETQYF
TRBV7-9	NA	NA	TRBJ2-1	TGTGCCAGCAGCTTAAACGGTGACAATGAGCAGTTCTTC	CASSLNGDNEQFF
TRBV9	TRBD1	NA	TRBJ1-4	TGTGCCAGCAGCGTAGGAGGGACAGTATCAACTAATGAAAAACTGTTTTTT	CASSVGGTVSTNEKLFF
TRBV28	NA	few	TRBJ2-7	TGTGCCAGCAGCCTCAGGGGTCCGTCTTCCTACGAGCAGTACTTC	CASSLRGPSSYEQYF
TRBV6-8	TRBD1	NA	TRBJ1-1	TGTGCGAGTGTAGGGGGCCCACCTCGAGGTACTGAAGCTTTCTTT	CASVGGPPRGTEAFF
TRBV12-2	NA	NA	TRBJ2-1	TGTGCAAGTCGTGCTGGACTAGCACCCAATGAGCAGTTCTTC	CASRAGLAPNEQFF
TRBV7-8	TRBD1	few	TRBJ1-4	TGTGCCAGCAGCCCACGGGACAGGGGGCGATTTCCAACTAATGAAAAACTGTTTTTT	CASSPRDRGRFPTNEKLFF
TRBV6-5	NA	NA	TRBJ2-7	TGTGCCAGCAGTTACGGCAGGATCGGATCCTACGAGCAGTACTTC	CASSYGRIGSYEQYF
TRBV6-5	NA	NA	TRBJ2-2	TGTGCCAGCAGGGCAGTCGGGGTCCGGGAGCTGTTTTTT	CASRAVGVRELFF
TRBV5-1	TRBD1	NA	TRBJ2-7	TGCGCCAGCAGCTTGGCCGGGACAGGGGAGGAGCAGTACTTC	CASSLAGTGEEQYF
TRBV6-5	NA	NA	TRBJ2-1	TGTGCCAGCAGTAACCGGGTGGAGGGTCCTCGTCAGCAGTTCTTC	CASSNRVEGPRQQFF
TRBV29-1	NA	NA	TRBJ2-2	TGCAGCGTTCCCGGCTGGGGGGGCGCGCGGACCGGGGAGCTGTTTTTT	CSVPGWGGARTGELFF
TRBV6-5	NA	NA	TRBJ2-2	TGTGCCAGCCCCCAAGGGGGCGGGGAGCTGTTTTTT	CASPQGGGELFF
TRBV5-1	TRBD1	NA	TRBJ2-7	TGCGCCAGCAGCTTGTCCGGACAGGCCTACGAGCAGTACTTC	CASSLSGQAYEQYF
TRBV7-2	TRBD2	NA	TRBJ2-5	TGTGCCAGCCTGCCGGGGGGAAAACAAGAAACCCAGTACTTC	CASLPGGKQETQYF
TRBV29-1	TRBD2	NA	TRBJ2-2	TGCAGCGTCCTAGCCACTAGCGGGTCTTGGGGCACCGGGGAGCTGTTTTTT	CSVLATSGSWGTGELFF
TRBV5-6	TRBD1	NA	TRBJ1-2	TGTGCCAGCAGCTCAGCAGGGGGCCACTATGGCTACACCTTC	CASSSAGGHYGYTF
TRBV10-3	NA	NA	TRBJ2-7	TGTGCCATCGCGGCCTACGACTCCTCCTCCTACGAGCAGTACTTC	CAIAAYDSSSYEQYF
TRBV9	NA	NA	TRBJ1-1	TGTGCCAGCAGCGTAGTTGGGGGGGTGGGCACTGAAGCTTTCTTT	CASSVVGGVGTEAFF
TRBV27	NA	NA	TRBJ1-5	TGTGCCAGCATGCTGTTGTACTCGGGGGGTCAGCCCCAGCATTTT	CASMLLYSGGQPQHF
TRBV11-2	NA	NA	TRBJ2-7	TGTGCCAGCAGCTTGCAGGGGACCGTAGTAGGGCACTACGAGCAGTACTTC	CASSLQGTVVGHYEQYF
TRBV19	TRBD1	NA	TRBJ1-5	TGTGCCAGTAGTATTGGGACAGCTTATAGCAATCAGCCCCAGCATTTT	CASSIGTAYSNQPQHF
TRBV7-2	NA	NA	TRBJ1-1	TGTGCCAGCAGCTTAGTGGGTGGAGGGGTGAACACTGAAGCTTTCTTT	CASSLVGGGVNTEAFF
TRBV7-3	TRBD2	NA	TRBJ2-3	TGTGCCAGCAGCTCAGCAAGACTAGCGGCTAGCACAGATACGCAGTATTTT	CASSSARLAASTDTQYF
TRBV7-8	TRBD1	NA	TRBJ1-2	TGTGCCAGCAGCTTGGCAGGGGGACGCTACACCTTC	CASSLAGGRYTF
TRBV6-5	TRBD1	NA	TRBJ1-1	TGTGCCAGCAGTGAAGGACAGGGAGGTACTGAAGCTTTCTTT	CASSEGQGGTEAFF
TRBV13	NA	NA	TRBJ2-3	TGTGCCAGCAGCTCCCTTGCTCGGGTCCAGAGCACAGATACGCAGTATTTT	CASSSLARVQSTDTQYF
TRBV7-3	NA	NA	TRBJ2-7	TGTGCCAGCAGCTTATCCCTAGTCCACGAGCAGTACTTC	CASSLSLVHEQYF
TRBV19	TRBD1	NA	TRBJ1-2	TGTGCCAGTAGTATACTTGGGACAGGAAAGATCTTTGGCTACACCTTC	CASSILGTGKIFGYTF
TRBV7-2	NA	NA	TRBJ1-2	TGTGCCAGCAGCTTATTTCCAGGGGATGTTGGTGGCTACACCTTC	CASSLFPGDVGGYTF
TRBV7-9	TRBD1	NA	TRBJ2-1	TGTGCCAGCAGCTTTCCAACACCGACAGGGGGTGGTGAGCAGTTCTTC	CASSFPTPTGGGEQFF
TRBV7-7	TRBD2	NA	TRBJ2-1	TGTGCTAGCAGCTCCTCCGGGACTAGCGGGGGTGAGCAGTTCTTC	CASSSSGTSGGEQFF
TRBV30	NA	NA	TRBJ2-4	TGTGCCTGGAGTTACAGAACAGGGAAGTTTGTCAAAAACATTCAGTACTTC	CAWSYRTGKFVKNIQYF
TRBV4-2	TRBD2	NA	TRBJ2-7	TGTGCCAGCAGCCAAGAAGTGGGACTAGCGGGATTCTCCTACGAGCAGTACTTC	CASSQEVGLAGFSYEQYF
TRBV15	NA	once	TRBJ2-1	TGTGCCACCAGCAGAGAAAGAGGGAGCGGGCGCCCGAGCTCCTACAATGAGCAGTTCTTC	CATSRERGSGRPSSYNEQFF